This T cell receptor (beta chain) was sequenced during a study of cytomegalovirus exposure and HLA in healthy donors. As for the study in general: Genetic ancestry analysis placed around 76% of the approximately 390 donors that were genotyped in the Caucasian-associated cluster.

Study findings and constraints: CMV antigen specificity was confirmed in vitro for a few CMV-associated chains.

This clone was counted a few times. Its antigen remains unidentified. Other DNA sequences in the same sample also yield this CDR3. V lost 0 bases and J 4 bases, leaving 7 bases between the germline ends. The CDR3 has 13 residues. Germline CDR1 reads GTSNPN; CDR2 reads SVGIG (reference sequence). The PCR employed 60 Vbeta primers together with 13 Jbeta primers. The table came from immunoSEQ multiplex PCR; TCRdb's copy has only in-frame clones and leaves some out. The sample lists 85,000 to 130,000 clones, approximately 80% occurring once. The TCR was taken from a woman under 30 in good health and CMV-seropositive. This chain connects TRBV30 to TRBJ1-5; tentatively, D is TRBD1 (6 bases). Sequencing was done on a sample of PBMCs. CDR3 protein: CAWSVQGNQPQHF. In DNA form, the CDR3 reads TGTGCCTGGAGTGTACAGGGTAATCAGCCCCAGCATTTT.